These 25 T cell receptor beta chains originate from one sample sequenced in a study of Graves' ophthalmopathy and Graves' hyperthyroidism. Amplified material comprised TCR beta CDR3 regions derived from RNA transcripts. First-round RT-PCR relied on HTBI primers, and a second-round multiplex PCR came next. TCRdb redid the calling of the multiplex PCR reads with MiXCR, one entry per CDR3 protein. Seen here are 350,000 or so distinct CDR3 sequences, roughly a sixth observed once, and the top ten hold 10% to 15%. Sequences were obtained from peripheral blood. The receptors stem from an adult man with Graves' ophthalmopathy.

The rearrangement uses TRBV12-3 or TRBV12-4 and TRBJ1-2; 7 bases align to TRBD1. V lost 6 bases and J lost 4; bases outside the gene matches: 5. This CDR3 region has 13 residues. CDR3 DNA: TGTGCCAGCAGCCACCCAGGGGGCTATGGCTACACCTTC. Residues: CASSHPGGYGYTF.

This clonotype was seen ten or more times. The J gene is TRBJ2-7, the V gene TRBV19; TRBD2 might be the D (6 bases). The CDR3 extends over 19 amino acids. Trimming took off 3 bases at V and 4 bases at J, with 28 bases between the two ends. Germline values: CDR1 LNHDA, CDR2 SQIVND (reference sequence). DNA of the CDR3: TGTGCCAGTAGTATTCGTGGAGGGGATCGATCCCTTCCCCCTTACGAGCAGTACTTC. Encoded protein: CASSIRGGDRSLPPYEQYF.

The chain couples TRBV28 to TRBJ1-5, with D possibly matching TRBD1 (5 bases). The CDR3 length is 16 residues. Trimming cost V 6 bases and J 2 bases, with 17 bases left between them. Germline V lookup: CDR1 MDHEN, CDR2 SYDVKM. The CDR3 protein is CASSSARRGGNQPQHF. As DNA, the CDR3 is TGTGCCAGCAGCTCTGCGAGGAGGGGAGGCAATCAGCCCCAGCATTTT.

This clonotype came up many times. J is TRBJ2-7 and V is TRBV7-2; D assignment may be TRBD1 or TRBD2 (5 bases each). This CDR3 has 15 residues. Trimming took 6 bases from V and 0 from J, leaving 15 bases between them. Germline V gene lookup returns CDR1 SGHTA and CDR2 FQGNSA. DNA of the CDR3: TGTGCCAGCAGTTGGGCAGGGACGGGCTCCTACGAGCAGTACTTC. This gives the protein CASSWAGTGSYEQYF.

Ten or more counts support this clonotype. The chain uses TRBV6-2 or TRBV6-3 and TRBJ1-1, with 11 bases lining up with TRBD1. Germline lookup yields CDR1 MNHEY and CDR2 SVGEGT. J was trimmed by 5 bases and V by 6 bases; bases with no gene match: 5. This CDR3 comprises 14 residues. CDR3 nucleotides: TGTGCCAGCAGAACTGGGACAGGGGGTACTGAAGCTTTCTTT. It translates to CASRTGTGGTEAFF.

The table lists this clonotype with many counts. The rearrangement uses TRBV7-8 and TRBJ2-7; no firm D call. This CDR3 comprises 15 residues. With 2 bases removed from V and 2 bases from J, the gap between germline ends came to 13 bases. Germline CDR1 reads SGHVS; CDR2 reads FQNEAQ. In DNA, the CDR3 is TGTGCCAGCAGCTTATGGCAGGACCCTACCTACGAGCAGTACTTC. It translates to CASSLWQDPTYEQYF.

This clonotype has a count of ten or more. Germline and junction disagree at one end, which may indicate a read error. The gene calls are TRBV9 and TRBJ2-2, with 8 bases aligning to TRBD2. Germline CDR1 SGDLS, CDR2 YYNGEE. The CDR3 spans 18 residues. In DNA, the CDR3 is TGTGCCAGCGGCGTAGGGAGTAGCGGGGCGATGAACACCGGGGAGCTGTTTTTT. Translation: CASGVGSSGAMNTGELFF.

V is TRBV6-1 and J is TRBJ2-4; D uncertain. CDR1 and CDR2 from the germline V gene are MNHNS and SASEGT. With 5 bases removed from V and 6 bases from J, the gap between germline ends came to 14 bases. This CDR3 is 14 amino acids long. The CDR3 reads CASSPGYNGNIQYF. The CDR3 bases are TGTGCCAGCAGTCCCGGATACAACGGAAACATTCAGTACTTC.

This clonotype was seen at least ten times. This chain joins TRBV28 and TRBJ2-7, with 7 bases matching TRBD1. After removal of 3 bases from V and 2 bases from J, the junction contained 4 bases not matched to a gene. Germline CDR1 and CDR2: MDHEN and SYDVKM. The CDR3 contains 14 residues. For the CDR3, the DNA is TGTGCCAGCAGTTTCGACAGGGACCCCTACGAGCAGTACTTC. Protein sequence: CASSFDRDPYEQYF.

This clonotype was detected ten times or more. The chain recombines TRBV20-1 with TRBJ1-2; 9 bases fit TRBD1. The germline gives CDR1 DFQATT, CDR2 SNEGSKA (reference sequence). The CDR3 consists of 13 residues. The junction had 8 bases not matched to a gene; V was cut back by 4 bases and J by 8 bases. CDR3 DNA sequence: TGCAGTGCTAAACCGGGACAGGGTGAAGGCTACACCTTC. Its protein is CSAKPGQGEGYTF.

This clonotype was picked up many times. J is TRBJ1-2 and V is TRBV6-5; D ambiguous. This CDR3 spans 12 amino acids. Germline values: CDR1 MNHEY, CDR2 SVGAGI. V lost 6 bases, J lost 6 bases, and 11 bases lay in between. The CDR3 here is CASRQDEDGYTF. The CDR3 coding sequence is TGTGCCAGCAGACAAGACGAAGATGGCTACACCTTC.

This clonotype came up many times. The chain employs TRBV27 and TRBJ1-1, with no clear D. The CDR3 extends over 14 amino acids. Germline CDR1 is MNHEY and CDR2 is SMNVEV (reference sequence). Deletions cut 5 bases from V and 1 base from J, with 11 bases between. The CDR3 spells CASSHSGANTEAFF. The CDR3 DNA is TGTGCCAGCAGTCATTCCGGTGCGAACACTGAAGCTTTCTTT.

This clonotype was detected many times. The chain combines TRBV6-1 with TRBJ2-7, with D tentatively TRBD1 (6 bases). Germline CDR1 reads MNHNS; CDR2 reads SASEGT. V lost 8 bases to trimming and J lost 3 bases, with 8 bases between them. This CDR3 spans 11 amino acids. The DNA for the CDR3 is TGTGCCAGCCAACAGGGCTACGAGCAGTACTTC. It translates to CASQQGYEQYF.

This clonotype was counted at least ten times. In DNA form, the CDR3 reads TGTGCCAGCAGACGCCCAGGGTTCGGCTACGAGCAGTACTTC. It translates to CASRRPGFGYEQYF. V gene TRBV6-1 combines with J gene TRBJ2-7; the D gene is possibly TRBD1 (5 bases). This CDR3 contains 14 residues. Germline CDR1 reads MNHNS; CDR2 reads SASEGT. V gave up 6 bases and J gave up 3 bases, with 15 bases separating them.

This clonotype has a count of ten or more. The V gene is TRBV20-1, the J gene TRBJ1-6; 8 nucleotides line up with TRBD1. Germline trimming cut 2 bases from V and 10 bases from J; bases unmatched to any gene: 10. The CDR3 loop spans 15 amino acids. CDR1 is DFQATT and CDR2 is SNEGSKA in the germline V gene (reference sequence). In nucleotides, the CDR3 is TGCAGTGCTAGACGTGGGACAGGCGGAGGGTCACCCCTCCACTTT. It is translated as CSARRGTGGGSPLHF.

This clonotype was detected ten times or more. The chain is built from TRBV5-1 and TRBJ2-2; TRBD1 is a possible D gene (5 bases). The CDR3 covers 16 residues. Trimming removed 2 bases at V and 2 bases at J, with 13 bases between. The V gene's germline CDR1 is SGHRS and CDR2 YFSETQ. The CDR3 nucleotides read TGCGCCAGCAGCTTAGATGGGCGGACAAACACCGGGGAGCTGTTTTTT. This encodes CASSLDGRTNTGELFF.

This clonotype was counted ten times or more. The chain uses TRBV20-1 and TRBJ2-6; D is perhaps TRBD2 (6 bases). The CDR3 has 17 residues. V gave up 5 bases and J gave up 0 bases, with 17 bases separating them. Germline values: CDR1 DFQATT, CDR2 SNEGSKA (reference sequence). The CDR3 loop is CSADPAGGASGANVLTF. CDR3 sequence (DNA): TGCAGTGCTGATCCGGCCGGCGGGGCCTCTGGGGCCAACGTCCTGACTTTC.

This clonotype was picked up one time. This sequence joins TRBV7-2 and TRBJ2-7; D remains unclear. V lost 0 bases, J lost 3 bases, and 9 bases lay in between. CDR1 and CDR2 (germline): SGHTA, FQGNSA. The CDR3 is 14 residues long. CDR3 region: CASSLAGRYYEQYF. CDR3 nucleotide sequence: TGTGCCAGCAGCTTAGCCGGACGGTACTACGAGCAGTACTTC.

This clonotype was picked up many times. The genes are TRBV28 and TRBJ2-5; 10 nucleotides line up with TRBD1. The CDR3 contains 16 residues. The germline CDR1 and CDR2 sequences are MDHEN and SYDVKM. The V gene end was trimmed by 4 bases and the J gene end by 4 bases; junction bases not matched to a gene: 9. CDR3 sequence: CASSSTKTGGAETQYF. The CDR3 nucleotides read TGTGCCAGCAGTTCCACCAAGACAGGGGGCGCAGAGACCCAGTACTTC.

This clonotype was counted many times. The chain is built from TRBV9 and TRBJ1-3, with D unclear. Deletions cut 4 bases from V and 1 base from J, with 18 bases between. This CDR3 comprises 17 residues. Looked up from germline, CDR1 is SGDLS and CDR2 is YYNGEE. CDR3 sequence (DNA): TGTGCCAGCAGCCCCCAGTTGGGCAGAAATTCTGGAAACACCATATATTTT. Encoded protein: CASSPQLGRNSGNTIYF.

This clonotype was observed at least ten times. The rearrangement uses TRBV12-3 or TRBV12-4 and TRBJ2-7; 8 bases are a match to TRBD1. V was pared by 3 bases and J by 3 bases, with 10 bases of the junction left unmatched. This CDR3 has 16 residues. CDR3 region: CASSLSGRQGFYEQYF. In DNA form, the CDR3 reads TGTGCCAGCAGTTTGAGCGGAAGACAGGGGTTCTACGAGCAGTACTTC.

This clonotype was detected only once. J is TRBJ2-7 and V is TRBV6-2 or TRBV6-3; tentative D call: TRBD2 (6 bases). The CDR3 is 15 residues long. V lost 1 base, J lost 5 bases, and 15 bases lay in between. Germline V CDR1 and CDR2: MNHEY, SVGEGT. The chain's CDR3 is CASSYLGLSFNEQYF. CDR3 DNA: TGTGCCAGCAGTTACTTGGGACTTTCCTTCAACGAGCAGTACTTC.

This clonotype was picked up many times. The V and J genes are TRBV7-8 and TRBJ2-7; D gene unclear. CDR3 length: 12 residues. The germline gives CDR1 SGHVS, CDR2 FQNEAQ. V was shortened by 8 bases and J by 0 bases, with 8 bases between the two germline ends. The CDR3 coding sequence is TGTGCCAGCGGAGTCTCCTCCTACGAGCAGTACTTC. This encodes CASGVSSYEQYF.

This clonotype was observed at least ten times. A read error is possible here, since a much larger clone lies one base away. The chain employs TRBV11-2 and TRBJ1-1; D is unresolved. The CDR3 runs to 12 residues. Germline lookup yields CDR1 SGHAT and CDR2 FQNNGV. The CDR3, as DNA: TGTGCCGGCAGATTAATGAACACTGAAGCTTTCTTT. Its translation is CAGRLMNTEAFF.

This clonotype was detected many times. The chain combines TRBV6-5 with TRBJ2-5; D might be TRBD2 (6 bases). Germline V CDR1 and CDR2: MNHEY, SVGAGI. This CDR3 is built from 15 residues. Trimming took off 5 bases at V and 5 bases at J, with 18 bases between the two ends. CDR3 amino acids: CASSSRDGGGETQYF. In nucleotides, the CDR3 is TGTGCCAGCAGTAGCCGGGACGGTGGAGGGGAGACCCAGTACTTC.